Listed below are T cell receptor beta chains from one sample, sequenced in a study of cytomegalovirus exposure and HLA in healthy donors. Sequencing was performed with immunoSEQ multiplex PCR; in TCRdb, only in-frame clones are kept and a portion is missing. The data show 190,000 or so clones, about 80% seen once. Sequenced: PBMCs. These receptor sequences come from a boy younger than 18 in good health and CMV-seronegative. Each CDR3 is given without its conserved first and last residue. Each record gives: V gene, CDR3 protein.

v_call: TRBV10-1
cdr3_aa: ASSESLLGIDEQF

v_call: TRBV21-1
cdr3_aa: ASSEVMNTEAF

v_call: TRBV30
cdr3_aa: AWSPGFQDYGYT

v_call: TRBV28
cdr3_aa: ASSTRQGLIQPQH

v_call: TRBV10-3
cdr3_aa: AISGSLGVDNQPQH

v_call: TRBV30
cdr3_aa: AWSVLAGGVGETQY

v_call: TRBV27
cdr3_aa: ASSFRSGGGISSYEQY

v_call: TRBV29-1
cdr3_aa: SVEEGTSKH

v_call: TRBV7-2
cdr3_aa: ASSLGRLAGVPAYEQY

v_call: TRBV4-1
cdr3_aa: ASSQAGTSGYTDTQY

v_call: TRBV19
cdr3_aa: ASSPISGSYNEQF

v_call: TRBV29-1
cdr3_aa: SGPTGNGYT

v_call: TRBV5-1
cdr3_aa: ASRLDPGNYGYT

v_call: TRBV11-2
cdr3_aa: ASSYNGNTEAF

v_call: TRBV4-1
cdr3_aa: ASSQEIRGKANYGYT

v_call: TRBV19
cdr3_aa: ASSDRGQGWTEAF

v_call: TRBV7-8
cdr3_aa: ASSLPTGGDSPLH